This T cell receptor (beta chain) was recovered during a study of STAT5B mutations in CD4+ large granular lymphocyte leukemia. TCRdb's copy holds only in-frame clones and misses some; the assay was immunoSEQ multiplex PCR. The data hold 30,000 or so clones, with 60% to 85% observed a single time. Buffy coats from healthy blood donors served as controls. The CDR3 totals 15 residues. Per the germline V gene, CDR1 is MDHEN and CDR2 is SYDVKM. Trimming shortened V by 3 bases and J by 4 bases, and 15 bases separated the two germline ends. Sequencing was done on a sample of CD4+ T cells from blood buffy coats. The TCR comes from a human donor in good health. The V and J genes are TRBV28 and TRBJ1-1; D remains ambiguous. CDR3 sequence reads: CASSFYRVTTTEAFF. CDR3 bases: TGTGCCAGCAGTTTTTATAGGGTGACGACCACTGAAGCTTTCTTT. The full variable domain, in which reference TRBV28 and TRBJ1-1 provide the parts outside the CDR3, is DVKVTQSSRYLVKRTGEKVFLECVQDMDHENMFWYRQDPGLGLRLIYFSYDVKMKEKGDIPEGYSVSREKKERFSLILESASTNQTSMYLCASSFYRVTTTEAFFGQGTRLTVV.